Listed here is a single T cell receptor (beta chain). The target antigen is unknown. The CDR3 contains 15 residues. The germline CDR1 and CDR2 sequences are SGHRS and YFSETQ. Unmatched junction bases numbered 6, after V lost 6 bases and J lost 0 bases. The data derive from a study of OX40 agonist ivuxolimab in advanced cancers. Study details: The patients' treatment was ivuxolimab, an agonistic anti-OX40 (CD134) antibody. General study findings and limits: What antigens the expanded peripheral T cells recognized was never established. Among T cells, CD8+ cells averaged more expanded clones than CD4+ cells. By week 6 at 0.1 to 3.0 mg/kg, blood CD4+ and CD8+ T cells had expanded clonally.

The assay was immunoSEQ multiplex PCR, and TCRdb's table has in-frame clones only and misses some. Seen here are fewer than 95,000 clones, under 85% observed once, and the top ten hold over 0.4%. The J gene is TRBJ1-3, the V gene TRBV5-1; 7 bases fit TRBD1. The sequences come from CD4+ or CD8+ T cells sorted from blood, collected in a trial of the OX40 agonist ivuxolimab. This sequence was found in an adult with an advanced solid tumor such as melanoma, head and neck, liver or kidney cancer. Here the CDR3 reads CASTGQERSGNTIYF. CDR3 DNA: TGCGCCAGCACCGGACAGGAGCGCTCTGGAAACACCATATATTTT.